This T cell receptor beta chain appears in the sequencing data of a study of cytomegalovirus exposure and HLA in healthy donors. Vbeta (60) and Jbeta (13) primers were used in the PCR. As processed by the authors: The count from a later analysis was 65 million to 90 million unique TCR beta chains, some 12 million of them shared. TCRdb's copy holds only in-frame clones and misses some; the assay was immunoSEQ multiplex PCR. V and J calls and clone size are those listed in that table; D and trimming were worked out from the DNA. The sample shows about 89,000 clones, 85% of them seen only once. V shed 5 bases and J shed 4 bases, with 15 bases lying between them. Germline CDR1 and CDR2: SGHTA and FQGNSA. The CDR3 runs 15 residues.

The chain has TRBV7-2 and TRBJ1-3; possible D gene TRBD1, 5 bases. The TCR originated in a man aged 35-49 years in good health and CMV-seropositive. Sequenced: PBMCs. CDR3 loop: CASSLGTQGGNTIYF. As DNA, the CDR3 is TGTGCCAGCAGCCTCGGGACTCAAGGGGGAAACACCATATATTTT.